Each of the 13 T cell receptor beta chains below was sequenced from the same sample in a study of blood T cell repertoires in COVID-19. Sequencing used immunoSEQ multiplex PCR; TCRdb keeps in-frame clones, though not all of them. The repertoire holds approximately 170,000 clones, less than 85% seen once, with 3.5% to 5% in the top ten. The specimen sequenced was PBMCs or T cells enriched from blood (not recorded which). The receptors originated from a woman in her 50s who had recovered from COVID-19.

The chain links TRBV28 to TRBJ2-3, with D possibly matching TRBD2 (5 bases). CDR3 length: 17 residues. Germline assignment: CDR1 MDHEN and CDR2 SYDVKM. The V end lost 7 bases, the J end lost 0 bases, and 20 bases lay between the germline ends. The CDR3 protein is CASTPPLGVPSTDTQYF. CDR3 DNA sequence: TGTGCCAGCACCCCCCCGCTCGGGGTGCCTAGCACAGATACGCAGTATTTT.

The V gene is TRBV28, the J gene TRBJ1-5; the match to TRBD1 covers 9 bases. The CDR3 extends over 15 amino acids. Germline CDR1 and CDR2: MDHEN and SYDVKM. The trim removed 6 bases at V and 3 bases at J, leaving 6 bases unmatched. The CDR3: CASSSTGGLNQPQHF. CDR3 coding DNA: TGTGCCAGCAGCTCGACAGGGGGACTCAATCAGCCCCAGCATTTT.

The CDR3 sequence: CASSLDVTSSYNSPLHF. CDR3 DNA sequence: TGTGCCAGCAGTTTAGATGTAACGAGCTCCTATAATTCACCCCTCCACTTT. The chain uses TRBV27 and TRBJ1-6; D unresolved. Germline values: CDR1 MNHEY, CDR2 SMNVEV (reference sequence). This CDR3 has 17 amino acids. Trimming pared 2 bases from V and 0 bases from J, leaving 11 bases between.

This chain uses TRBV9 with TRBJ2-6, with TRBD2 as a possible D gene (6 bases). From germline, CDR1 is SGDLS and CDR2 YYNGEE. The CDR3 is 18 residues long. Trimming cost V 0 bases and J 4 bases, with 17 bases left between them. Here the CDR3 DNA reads TGTGCCAGCAGCGTAGGAATAAGGGGAGGAACGGGGGCCAACGTCCTGACTTTC. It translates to CASSVGIRGGTGANVLTF.

The CDR3: CASSYWEGGWETQYF. CDR3 in DNA: TGTGCCAGCAGTTACTGGGAAGGGGGTTGGGAGACCCAGTACTTC. V and J are TRBV6-5 and TRBJ2-5; possible D gene TRBD1, 6 bases. V lost 1 base and J lost 5, with 14 bases in between. Germline-derived CDR1 and CDR2 are MNHEY and SVGAGI. This CDR3 region has 15 residues.

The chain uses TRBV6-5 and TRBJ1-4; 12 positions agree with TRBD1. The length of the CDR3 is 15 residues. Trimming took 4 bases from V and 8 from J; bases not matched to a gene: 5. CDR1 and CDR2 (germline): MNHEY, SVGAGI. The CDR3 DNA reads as TGTGCCAGCAGTTGGGGACAGGGGGCCGAGGAAAAACTGTTTTTT. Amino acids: CASSWGQGAEEKLFF.

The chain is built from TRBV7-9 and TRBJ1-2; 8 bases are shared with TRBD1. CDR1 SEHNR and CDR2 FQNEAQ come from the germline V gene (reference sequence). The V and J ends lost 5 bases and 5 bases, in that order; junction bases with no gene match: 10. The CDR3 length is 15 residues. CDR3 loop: CASSPQDRGGYGYTF. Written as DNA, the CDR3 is TGTGCCAGCAGCCCCCAAGACAGGGGAGGTTATGGCTACACCTTC.

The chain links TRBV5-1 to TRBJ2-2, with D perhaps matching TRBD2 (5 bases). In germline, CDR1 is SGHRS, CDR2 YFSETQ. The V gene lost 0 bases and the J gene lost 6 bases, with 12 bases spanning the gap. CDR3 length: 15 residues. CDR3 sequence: CASSLAGMGAGELFF. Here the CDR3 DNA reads TGCGCCAGCAGCTTGGCCGGGATGGGCGCCGGGGAGCTGTTTTTT.

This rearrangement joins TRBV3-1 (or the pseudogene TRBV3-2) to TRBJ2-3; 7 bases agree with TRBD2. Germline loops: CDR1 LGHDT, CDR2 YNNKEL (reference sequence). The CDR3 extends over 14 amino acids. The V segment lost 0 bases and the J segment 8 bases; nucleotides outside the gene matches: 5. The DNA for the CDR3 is TGTGCCAGCAGCCAAGATTTTGCTAGCGGTACGCAGTATTTT. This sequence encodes CASSQDFASGTQYF.

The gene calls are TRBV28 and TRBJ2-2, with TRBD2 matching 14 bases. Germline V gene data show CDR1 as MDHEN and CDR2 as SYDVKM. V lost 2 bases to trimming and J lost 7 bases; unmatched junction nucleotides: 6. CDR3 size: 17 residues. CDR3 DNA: TGTGCCAGCAGTTTAATGCCCGGGACTAGCGGGGGCGGGGAGCTGTTTTTT. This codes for CASSLMPGTSGGGELFF. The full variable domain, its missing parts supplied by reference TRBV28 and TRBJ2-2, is DVKVTQSSRYLVKRTGEKVFLECVQDMDHENMFWYRQDPGLGLRLIYFSYDVKMKEKGDIPEGYSVSREKKERFSLILESASTNQTSMYLCASSLMPGTSGGGELFFGEGSRLTVL.

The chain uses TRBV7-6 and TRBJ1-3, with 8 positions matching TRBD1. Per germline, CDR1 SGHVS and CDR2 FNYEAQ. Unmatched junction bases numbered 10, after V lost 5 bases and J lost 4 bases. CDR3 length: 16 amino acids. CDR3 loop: CASSQTLTGAGNTIYF. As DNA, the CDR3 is TGTGCCAGCAGCCAAACCCTGACAGGGGCGGGAAACACCATATATTTT.

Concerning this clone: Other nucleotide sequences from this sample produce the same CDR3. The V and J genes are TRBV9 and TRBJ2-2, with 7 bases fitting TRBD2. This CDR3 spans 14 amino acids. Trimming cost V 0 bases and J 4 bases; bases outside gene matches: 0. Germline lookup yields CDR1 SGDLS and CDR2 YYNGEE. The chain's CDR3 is CASSVGGGTGELFF. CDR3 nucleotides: TGTGCCAGCAGCGTAGGGGGGGGCACCGGGGAGCTGTTTTTT.

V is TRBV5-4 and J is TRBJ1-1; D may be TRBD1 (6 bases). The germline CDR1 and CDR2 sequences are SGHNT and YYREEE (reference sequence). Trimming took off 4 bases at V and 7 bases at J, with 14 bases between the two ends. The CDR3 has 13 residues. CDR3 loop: CASSTGTSSEAFF. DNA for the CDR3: TGTGCCAGCAGCACCGGGACATCGAGTGAAGCTTTCTTT.